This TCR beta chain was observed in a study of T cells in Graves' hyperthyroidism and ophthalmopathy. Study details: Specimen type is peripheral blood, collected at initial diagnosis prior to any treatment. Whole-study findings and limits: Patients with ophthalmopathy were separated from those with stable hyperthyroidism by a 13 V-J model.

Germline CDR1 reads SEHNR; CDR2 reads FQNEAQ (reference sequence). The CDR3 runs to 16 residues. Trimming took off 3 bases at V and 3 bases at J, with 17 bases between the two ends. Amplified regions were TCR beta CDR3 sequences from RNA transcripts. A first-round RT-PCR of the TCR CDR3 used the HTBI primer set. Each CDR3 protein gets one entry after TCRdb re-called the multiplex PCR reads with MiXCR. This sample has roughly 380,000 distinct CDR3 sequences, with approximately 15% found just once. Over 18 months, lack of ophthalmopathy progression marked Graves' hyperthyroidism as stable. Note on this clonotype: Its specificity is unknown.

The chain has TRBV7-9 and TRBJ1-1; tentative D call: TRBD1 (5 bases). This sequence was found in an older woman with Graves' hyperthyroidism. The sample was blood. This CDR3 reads CASSLGSSGTYTEAFF. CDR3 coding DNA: TGTGCCAGCAGCTTGGGTTCTTCAGGGACCTACACTGAAGCTTTCTTT.